This T cell receptor beta chain was documented in a study of CD8+ T cells in alopecia areata. Reverse transcription of extracted RNA yielded cDNA, which provided the sequencing template. Using immunoSEQ multiplex PCR, the repertoire was profiled, and TCRdb retains in-frame clones only, with some absent. The table includes 200,000 or so clones, about three fifths detected once. Treatment defined: oral pan-JAK inhibitor, 5-10 mg twice daily. In germline, CDR1 is SEHNR, CDR2 FQNEAQ (reference sequence). V lost 6 bases, J lost 2 bases, and 4 bases stayed unmatched. This CDR3 spans 14 amino acids. This TCR was sampled from a human donor with alopecia areata. This chain connects TRBV7-9 to TRBJ2-7; 10 nucleotides align to TRBD1. Sequencing used CD4+ T cells sorted from blood, obtained at week 24, from a patient treated with tofacitinib. CDR3 sequence reads: CASRRTGGTYEQYF. CDR3 coding DNA: TGTGCCAGCAGACGGACAGGGGGGACCTACGAGCAGTACTTC. Based on the CDR3 plus reference TRBV7-9 and TRBJ2-7, the full variable domain is DTGVSQNPRHKITKRGQNVTFRCDPISEHNRLYWYRQTLGQGPEFLTYFQNEAQLEKSRLLSDRFSAERPKGSFSTLEIQRTEQGDSAMYLCASRRTGGTYEQYFGPGTRLTVT.